One sample yielded the 24 T cell receptor beta chains listed below, sequenced in a study of shared clonotypes between healthy human individuals. The data were produced by immunoSEQ multiplex PCR, yet TCRdb's version contains in-frame clones alone and is incomplete. The table has 1.6 million or so clones, about 98.5% seen once. Sequencing input: naive CD4+ T cells sorted from blood. Subset meaning: CD45RA+ positively selected. The receptors come from a man aged 25 to 40 in good health.

This rearrangement joins TRBV5-1 to TRBJ2-4, with D tentatively TRBD1 or TRBD2 (6 bases each). V shed 0 bases and J shed 6 bases, with 13 bases lying between them. In germline, CDR1 is SGHRS, CDR2 YFSETQ. The length of the CDR3 is 15 residues. The CDR3 sequence is CASSLDGGLINIQYF. The CDR3 DNA sequence: TGCGCCAGCAGCTTGGATGGGGGGCTAATAAACATTCAGTACTTC.

The CDR3, as DNA: TGTGCCAGCAGTTTGTGGGAGTACGAGCAGTACTTC. Its protein product is CASSLWEYEQYF. V usage is TRBV6-6 and J usage is TRBJ2-7; D perhaps matches TRBD2 (5 bases). The CDR3 length is 12 residues. Trimming removed 4 bases at V and 4 bases at J, with 8 bases between. Germline V gene lookup returns CDR1 MNHNY and CDR2 SVGAGI (reference sequence).

The chain uses TRBV28 and TRBJ2-3, with TRBD2 as a possible D gene (6 bases). Looked up from germline, CDR1 is MDHEN and CDR2 is SYDVKM. This CDR3 has 17 residues. The V gene lost 8 bases and the J gene lost 6 bases, with 27 bases spanning the gap. This CDR3 is CASPQVAGNPLGDTQYF. The CDR3 DNA sequence: TGTGCCAGCCCTCAGGTTGCGGGAAACCCCTTAGGGGATACGCAGTATTTT.

The gene calls are TRBV4-2 and TRBJ2-5; 12 bases align to TRBD1. The CDR3 runs 16 residues. Germline V gives CDR1 LGHNA, CDR2 YNFKEQ. V lost 0 bases and J lost 5; bases outside the gene matches: 4. The DNA of the CDR3 is TGTGCCAGCAGCCAAGAGGGACAGGGGGCCCTGGAGACCCAGTACTTC. It translates to CASSQEGQGALETQYF.

This chain connects TRBV5-6 to TRBJ2-4; D may be TRBD1 (5 bases). CDR1 is SGHDT, CDR2 YYEEEE, per germline. Trimming pared 1 base from V and 0 bases from J, leaving 8 bases between. CDR3 length: 15 residues. For the CDR3, the DNA is TGTGCCAGCAGCTTGTTGCAGGGAGCCAAAAACATTCAGTACTTC. Amino acid sequence: CASSLLQGAKNIQYF.

The rearrangement links TRBV11-2 to TRBJ2-1; TRBD2 aligns across 11 bases. The V gene end was trimmed by 2 bases and the J gene end by 3 bases; junction bases not matched to a gene: 12. CDR1 is SGHAT and CDR2 is FQNNGV in the germline V gene. This CDR3 comprises 19 residues. DNA for the CDR3: TGTGCCAGCAGCTTAAGAGTTGGGACTAGCGGTCCTGTCTACAATGAGCAGTTCTTC. Amino acids: CASSLRVGTSGPVYNEQFF.

The V call is TRBV28, the J call TRBJ1-5; 9 bases line up with TRBD1. Unmatched junction bases numbered 6, after V lost 6 bases and J lost 9 bases. The V gene's germline CDR1 is MDHEN and CDR2 SYDVKM. The CDR3 has 13 residues. CDR3 bases: TGTGCCAGCAGCACTAACAGGGGGCTGCCCCAGCATTTT. It specifies CASSTNRGLPQHF.

This clone showed up just once. CDR3 sequence reads: CASSLGGGRQETQYF. For the CDR3, the DNA is TGTGCCAGCAGTTTGGGGGGCGGGCGGCAAGAGACCCAGTACTTC. The chain combines TRBV6-5 with TRBJ2-5; D is tentatively TRBD1 or TRBD2 (6 bases each). The CDR3 is 15 amino acids. Deletions cut 4 bases from V and 2 bases from J, with 14 bases between. Germline V lookup: CDR1 MNHEY, CDR2 SVGAGI.

V and J are TRBV5-1 and TRBJ2-7; 11 nucleotides align to TRBD2. The CDR3 covers 16 residues. Germline assignment: CDR1 SGHRS and CDR2 YFSETQ. Unmatched junction bases numbered 10, after V lost 4 bases and J lost 4 bases. For the CDR3, the DNA is TGCGCCAGCAGCGCCGGCCTAGCGGGAGGCGGGTACGAGCAGTACTTC. It specifies CASSAGLAGGGYEQYF.

This chain links TRBV15 with TRBJ1-1; D is undetermined. Deletions cut 6 bases from V and 4 bases from J, with 3 bases between. The germline CDR1 and CDR2 sequences are LNHNV and YYDKDF (reference sequence). The CDR3 has 10 amino acids. CDR3 sequence: CATRVTEAFF. Here the CDR3 DNA reads TGTGCCACCAGGGTCACTGAAGCTTTCTTT.

The chain recombines TRBV6-5 with TRBJ1-1; weak D call: TRBD1 (6 bases). The CDR3 runs 13 residues. Germline V gives CDR1 MNHEY, CDR2 SVGAGI. V was clipped by 7 bases and J by 1 base, with 10 bases between them. The CDR3 protein is CASTRDTNTEAFF. For the CDR3, the DNA is TGTGCCAGCACCCGGGACACGAACACTGAAGCTTTCTTT.

Concerning this clone itself: Different DNA sequences within this sample yield the same CDR3. Here the CDR3 reads CASSLGQGSEQYF. DNA for the CDR3: TGCGCCAGCAGCCTAGGACAGGGCTCCGAGCAGTACTTC. The chain recombines TRBV5-1 with TRBJ2-7, with 8 bases lining up with TRBD1. Germline values: CDR1 SGHRS, CDR2 YFSETQ. V gave up 4 bases and J gave up 6 bases; unmatched junction bases: 6. The CDR3 is 13 residues long.

J is TRBJ1-5 and V is TRBV7-9, with 9 bases fitting TRBD1. V gave up 2 bases and J gave up 0 bases; unmatched junction bases: 8. Per the germline V gene, CDR1 is SEHNR and CDR2 is FQNEAQ (reference sequence). This CDR3 spans 18 amino acids. CDR3 DNA: TGTGCCAGCAGCTTATTCCCGGGACAGGGCCTTAGCAATCAGCCCCAGCATTTT. Its protein is CASSLFPGQGLSNQPQHF. The complete variable domain, with remaining parts taken from reference TRBV7-9 and TRBJ1-5, reads DTGVSQNPRHKITKRGQNVTFRCDPISEHNRLYWYRQTLGQGPEFLTYFQNEAQLEKSRLLSDRFSAERPKGSFSTLEIQRTEQGDSAMYLCASSLFPGQGLSNQPQHFGDGTRLSIL.

The CDR3 nucleotides are TGTGCCAGCTCACCGCCGGGACACCAAGAGACCCAGTACTTC. Its translation: CASSPPGHQETQYF. This sequence joins TRBV18 and TRBJ2-5; D is possibly TRBD1 or TRBD2 (5 bases each). V was cut by 3 bases and J by 0 bases, with 8 bases left in between. This CDR3 spans 14 amino acids. Germline loops: CDR1 KGHSH, CDR2 LQKENI.

Concerning this clone itself: This same CDR3 is encoded by further DNA sequences in the sample. The V gene is TRBV5-4, the J gene TRBJ2-3; 9 positions agree with TRBD2. Germline CDR1 and CDR2: SGHNT and YYREEE (reference sequence). The CDR3 spans 15 residues. Germline trimming cut 0 bases from V and 3 bases from J; bases unmatched to any gene: 2. CDR3 sequence: CASSLGLAETDTQYF. The CDR3 DNA follows: TGTGCCAGCAGCTTGGGACTAGCGGAGACAGATACGCAGTATTTT.

As concerns this clone: Other DNA sequences from this sample encode an identical CDR3 as well. This chain connects TRBV27 to TRBJ2-7; weak D call: TRBD1 (5 bases). Germline CDR1 and CDR2: MNHEY and SMNVEV (reference sequence). CDR3 size: 15 residues. The V and J ends lost 2 bases and 2 bases respectively, with 13 bases between them. CDR3: CASSLKGLGTYEQYF. For the CDR3, the DNA is TGTGCCAGCAGTTTAAAGGGGCTGGGAACCTACGAGCAGTACTTC.

V is TRBV18 and J is TRBJ2-6; possible D gene TRBD1, 5 bases. Germline V gene data show CDR1 as KGHSH and CDR2 as LQKENI. This CDR3 contains 16 residues. V dropped 1 base and J dropped 0 bases, with 7 bases sitting between them. CDR3 residues: CASSPQGPSGANVLTF. CDR3 in DNA: TGTGCCAGCTCACCACAGGGGCCCTCTGGGGCCAACGTCCTGACTTTC.

CDR3 loop: CASTPPGASIFQYF. In DNA, the CDR3 is TGTGCCAGTACCCCCCCCGGGGCAAGCATTTTTCAGTACTTC. The V gene is TRBV19, the J gene TRBJ2-4; either TRBD1 or TRBD2 may fit D (5 bases each). V shed 7 bases and J shed 11 bases, with 21 bases lying between them. Germline lookup yields CDR1 LNHDA and CDR2 SQIVND (reference sequence). The CDR3 covers 14 residues.

In DNA, the CDR3 is TGTGCCACTGATCCGAAGGGGTTCAATGAGCAGTTCTTC. Protein sequence: CATDPKGFNEQFF. The chain combines TRBV10-3 with TRBJ2-1; the D gene is possibly TRBD1 (5 bases). Germline V gene lookup returns CDR1 ENHRY and CDR2 SYGVKD. The CDR3 sequence is 13 residues long. V was shortened by 10 bases and J by 6 bases, with 16 bases between the two germline ends.

This chain links TRBV2 with TRBJ2-7, with a tentative D call TRBD1 (5 bases). Trimming pared 6 bases from V and 6 bases from J, leaving 12 bases between. The CDR3 is 12 residues long. The V gene's germline CDR1 is SNHLY and CDR2 FYNNEI. CDR3 sequence (DNA): TGTGCCAGCAGACCCCAGGGATCCGAGCAGTACTTC. Translated, it gives CASRPQGSEQYF. Variable domain in full (rest from reference TRBV2 and TRBJ2-7): EPEVTQTPSHQVTQMGQEVILRCVPISNHLYFYWYRQILGQKVEFLVSFYNNEISEKSEIFDDQFSVERPDGSNFTLKIRSTKLEDSAMYFCASRPQGSEQYFGPGTRLTVT.

V is TRBV4-1 and J is TRBJ2-7, with 12 nucleotides matching TRBD2. Germline lookup yields CDR1 MGHRA and CDR2 YSYEKL. Germline trimming cut 1 base from V and 4 bases from J; bases unmatched to any gene: 8. This CDR3 region has 17 residues. CDR3 sequence reads: CASSQGLAGGRPYEQYF. The CDR3 nucleotides read TGCGCCAGCAGCCAAGGTCTAGCGGGAGGGAGACCTTACGAGCAGTACTTC.

The rearrangement joins TRBV7-2 to TRBJ1-5; tentatively, D is TRBD1 (6 bases). The V and J ends lost 3 bases and 3 bases respectively, with 12 bases between them. Germline V gene sequence: CDR1 SGHTA, CDR2 FQGNSA. CDR3 size: 15 residues. The CDR3 reads CASSFQQGHNQPQHF. CDR3 DNA: TGTGCCAGCAGCTTTCAACAGGGTCACAATCAGCCCCAGCATTTT.

The chain employs TRBV7-2 and TRBJ1-2; perhaps TRBD1 as D (5 bases). The germline V gene encodes CDR1 SGHTA and CDR2 FQGNSA. The CDR3 covers 14 residues. The V and J ends lost 3 bases and 2 bases respectively, with 10 bases between them. The CDR3 region is CASSLAGTNYGYTF. The CDR3 nucleotides are TGTGCCAGCAGCTTGGCGGGGACCAACTATGGCTACACCTTC.

Only one count was recorded for this clone. Other DNA sequences in the sample encode the same CDR3. The J gene is TRBJ2-7, the V gene TRBV6-5; no definite D call. Germline loops: CDR1 MNHEY, CDR2 SVGAGI. This CDR3 has 14 amino acids. With 0 bases removed from V and 0 bases from J, the gap between germline ends came to 6 bases. DNA of the CDR3: TGTGCCAGCAGTTACTCCTGGAGCTCCTACGAGCAGTACTTC. This sequence encodes CASSYSWSSYEQYF.